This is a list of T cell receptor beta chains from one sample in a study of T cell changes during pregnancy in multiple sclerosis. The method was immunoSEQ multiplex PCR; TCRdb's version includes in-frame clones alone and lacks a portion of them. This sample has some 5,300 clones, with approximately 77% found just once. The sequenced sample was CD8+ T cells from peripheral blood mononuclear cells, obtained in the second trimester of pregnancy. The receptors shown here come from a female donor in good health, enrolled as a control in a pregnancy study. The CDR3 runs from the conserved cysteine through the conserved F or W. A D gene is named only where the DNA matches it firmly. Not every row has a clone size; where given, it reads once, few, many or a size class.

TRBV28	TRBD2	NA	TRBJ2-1	CASSPLREGNEQFF	TGTGCCAGCAGTCCCTTGAGGGAGGGCAATGAGCAGTTCTTC
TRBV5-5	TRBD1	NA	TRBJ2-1	CASSFPLGRGRNEQFF	TGTGCCAGCAGTTTTCCCCTCGGCAGGGGGCGAAATGAGCAGTTCTTC
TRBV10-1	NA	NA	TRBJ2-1	CASSVGRTSYNEQFF	TGCGCCAGCAGTGTTGGGAGGACTTCCTACAATGAGCAGTTCTTC
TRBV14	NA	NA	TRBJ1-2	CASSRVGTGRHYGYTF	TGTGCCAGCAGCCGGGTCGGCACAGGGCGACACTATGGCTACACCTTC
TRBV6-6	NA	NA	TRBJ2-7	CARPRGGTYEQYF	TGTGCCAGGCCTAGGGGGGGGACCTACGAGCAGTACTTC
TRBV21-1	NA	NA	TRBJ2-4	CASSKRKGGSQNIQYF	TGTGCCAGCAGCAAAAGGAAGGGGGGGTCCCAGAACATTCAGTACTTC
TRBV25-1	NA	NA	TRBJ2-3	CASSDPGGRLFTDTQYF	TGTGCCAGCAGTGATCCAGGGGGGAGGTTGTTCACAGATACGCAGTATTTT
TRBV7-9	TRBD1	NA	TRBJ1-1	CASSSRDRVENTEAFF	TGTGCCAGCAGCTCCCGGGACAGGGTCGAGAACACTGAAGCTTTCTTT
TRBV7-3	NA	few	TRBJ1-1	CASSYGSGEAFF	TGTGCCAGCAGCTACGGGAGTGGCGAAGCTTTCTTT
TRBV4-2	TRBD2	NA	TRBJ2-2	CASSLPGRTSGGAGGTGELFF	TGTGCCAGCAGCCTCCCCGGGCGGACTAGCGGGGGGGCAGGTGGCACCGGGGAGCTGTTTTTT
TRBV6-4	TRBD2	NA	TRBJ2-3	CASSVSSGGSDTQYF	TGTGCCAGCAGTGTTTCTAGCGGGGGCTCAGATACGCAGTATTTT
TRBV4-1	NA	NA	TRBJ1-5	CASSQEWRAQRPQHF	TGCGCCAGCAGCCAAGAATGGAGGGCCCAGAGGCCCCAGCATTTT
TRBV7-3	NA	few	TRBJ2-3	CASSPGAYGDTQYF	TGTGCCAGCTCCCCAGGGGCCTATGGAGATACGCAGTATTTT
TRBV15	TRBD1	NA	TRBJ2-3	CATSSGGQGSDTQYF	TGTGCCACCAGCAGTGGAGGACAGGGATCAGATACGCAGTATTTT
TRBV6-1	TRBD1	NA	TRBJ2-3	CASTGGTGVPDTQYF	TGTGCCAGCACTGGTGGGACAGGGGTCCCAGATACGCAGTATTTT
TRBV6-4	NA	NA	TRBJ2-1	CASSDASSGSSYNEQFF	TGTGCCAGCAGTGACGCCTCCAGCGGAAGCTCCTACAATGAGCAGTTCTTC
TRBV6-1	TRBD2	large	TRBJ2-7	CASSEAGTSSYEQYF	TGTGCCAGCAGTGAAGCCGGGACTAGCTCCTACGAGCAGTACTTC
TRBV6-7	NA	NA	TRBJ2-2	CASSDAYVGDVDTGELFF	TGTGCCAGCAGTGATGCGTACGTAGGAGACGTCGACACCGGGGAGCTGTTTTTT
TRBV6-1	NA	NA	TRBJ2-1	CASSVGESYNEQFF	TGTGCCAGCAGTGTCGGGGAGTCTTACAATGAGCAGTTCTTC
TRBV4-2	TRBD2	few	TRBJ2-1	CASSQDLDGGNEQFF	TGTGCCAGCAGCCAAGATCTTGACGGGGGGAATGAGCAGTTCTTC
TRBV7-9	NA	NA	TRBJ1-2	CASSPRGVGLNYGYTF	TGTGCCAGCAGCCCACGCGGCGTCGGCCTCAACTATGGCTACACCTTC
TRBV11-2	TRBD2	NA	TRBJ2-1	CASSARLAGGLDNEQFF	TGTGCCAGCAGCGCCCGACTAGCGGGGGGCCTAGACAATGAGCAGTTCTTC
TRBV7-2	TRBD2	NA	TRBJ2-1	CASSRPSGGETYNEQFF	TGTGCCAGCAGCCGGCCTAGCGGGGGGGAAACCTACAATGAGCAGTTCTTC
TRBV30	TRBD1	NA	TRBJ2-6	CACHPTGTSSSGANVLTF	TGTGCCTGCCACCCGACAGGGACCTCCTCCTCTGGGGCCAACGTCCTGACTTTC
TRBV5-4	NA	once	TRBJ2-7	CASSRYRAGLEQYF	TGTGCCAGCAGCCGGTACAGGGCCGGTTTAGAGCAGTACTTC
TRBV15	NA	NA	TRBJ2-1	CATSREAGSYNEQFF	TGTGCCACCAGCAGAGAGGCAGGCTCCTACAATGAGCAGTTCTTC
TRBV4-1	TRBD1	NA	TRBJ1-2	CASSQVTGAASNYGYTF	TGCGCCAGCAGCCAAGTAACAGGGGCCGCCTCTAACTATGGCTACACCTTC